A single sample gave rise to the 18 T cell receptor beta chains below, sequenced in a study of human T cells and chemical hapten exposure listed by TCRdb under 2021. Receptors were amplified or captured by RACE. The instrument given in TCRdb is NextSeq 500. TCRdb handled the public reads itself, with Q25 trimming in fastp and clone calling in MiXCR, and kept productive beta chains. Duplicate CDR3 protein sequences are folded into a single record with the most common DNA and genes. The table for this sample lists 97,000 or so distinct CDR3 sequences; 25% to 30% of them were counted only once. 10% of the sample lies in the top ten. According to the study, the label for this sample's time point signals: patch test 3, about 24 weeks after DPC sensitization. The treatment or condition label, read with the paper, signifies: therapeutic diphenylcyclopropenone sensitization with weekly scalp DPC. The sample was whole blood, taken in connection with sensitization to the hapten diphenylcyclopropenone (DPC). The receptor source for this set is a middle-aged man with alopecia areata. Some clones in this sample may be carry-over from other donors' samples.

This clonotype has only a few counts. The chain has TRBV20-1 and TRBJ2-3, with 7 bases that match TRBD1. The CDR3 is made up of 14 amino acids. With V trimmed by 6 bases and J by 6 bases, 12 bases remained unmatched. Germline values: CDR1 DFQATT, CDR2 SNEGSKA (reference sequence). CDR3 residues: CSALQTGNVDTQYF. The DNA for the CDR3 is TGCAGTGCCCTACAGACAGGGAATGTTGATACGCAGTATTTT.

In its sample, this clonotype was seen a few times. V is TRBV12-3 or TRBV12-4 and J is TRBJ2-6; possible D gene TRBD2, 6 bases. V lost 3 bases to trimming and J lost 4 bases, with 13 bases between them. The CDR3 has 16 amino acids. CDR3 bases: TGTGCCAGCAGTTTCTCGGGGACTGGGGGGGCCAACGTCCTGACTTTC. Its translation: CASSFSGTGGANVLTF.

V is TRBV19 and J is TRBJ1-5; D ambiguous. The CDR3 contains 14 residues. Germline V lookup: CDR1 LNHDA, CDR2 SQIVND (reference sequence). V was shortened by 4 bases and J by 3 bases, with 10 bases between the two germline ends. The CDR3 DNA is TGTGCCAGTAGTACGGGTTTGGACAATCAGCCCCAGCATTTT. As protein: CASSTGLDNQPQHF.

The V call is TRBV20-1, the J call TRBJ2-3, with 13 bases fitting TRBD2. CDR3 length equals 15 residues. Germline CDR1 is DFQATT and CDR2 is SNEGSKA (reference sequence). V shed 1 base, J shed 3 bases, and the junction held 1 base outside the gene matches. Here the CDR3 DNA reads TGCAGTGCTAGAGGACTAGCGGGAGGTACAGATACGCAGTATTTT. Its translation is CSARGLAGGTDTQYF.

This clonotype has only a few counts. CDR3 bases: TGTGCCAGCAGCCAAGAATGGACAGCCACAACAGATACGCAGTATTTT. It translates to CASSQEWTATTDTQYF. The V and J genes are TRBV3-1 and TRBJ2-3; the D gene is possibly TRBD1 (6 bases). Trimming took off 0 bases at V and 3 bases at J, with 13 bases between the two ends. Germline V CDR1 and CDR2: LGHDT, YNNKEL (reference sequence). The CDR3 consists of 16 residues.

This chain uses TRBV11-2 with TRBJ2-3, with D uncertain. The length of the CDR3 is 15 residues. The ends were cut back, 5 bases at V and 0 bases at J, with 12 bases in the middle. CDR1 and CDR2 (germline): SGHAT, FQNNGV. CDR3 sequence reads: CASSKASHSTDTQYF. Here the CDR3 DNA reads TGTGCCAGCAGCAAGGCGTCTCATAGCACAGATACGCAGTATTTT.

With regard to this clonotype: An end of the junction differs from the germline gene, which may be a read error. The chain joins TRBV5-1 to TRBJ2-1, with TRBD1 matching over 9 bases. This CDR3 is built from 14 residues. From germline, CDR1 is SGHRS and CDR2 YFSETQ. The CDR3, as DNA: TGCGCCAGCAGCTTGGGGACAGGGGCGGATGAGCAGCTCTTC. Its protein is CASSLGTGADEQLF.

The V call is TRBV20-1, the J call TRBJ1-5; no definite D call. The CDR3 is made up of 12 amino acids. V was shortened by 2 bases and J by 7 bases, with 9 bases between the two germline ends. The germline CDR1 and CDR2 sequences are DFQATT and SNEGSKA (reference sequence). The CDR3 sequence is CSARPAGQPQHF. The CDR3 DNA follows: TGCAGTGCTAGACCGGCGGGACAGCCCCAGCATTTT.

The chain recombines TRBV3-1 with TRBJ2-2, with TRBD2 matching 9 bases. The V gene's germline CDR1 is LGHDT and CDR2 YNNKEL (reference sequence). Unmatched junction bases numbered 10, after V lost 2 bases and J lost 3 bases. The CDR3 has 18 residues. The CDR3 here is CASSQRGGRAFDTGELFF. CDR3 DNA sequence: TGTGCCAGCAGCCAACGGGGCGGGAGGGCCTTCGACACCGGGGAGCTGTTTTTT.

As DNA, the CDR3 is TGCGCCAGCAGCCAAGGACTAGCGGGAGCTCTAACAGGGCAGTTCTTC. Translated: CASSQGLAGALTGQFF. The V call is TRBV4-1, the J call TRBJ2-1; TRBD2 aligns across 12 bases. With 1 base clipped from V and 12 bases from J, the junction kept 10 bases outside the gene matches. CDR1 and CDR2 from the germline V gene are MGHRA and YSYEKL. The CDR3 consists of 16 residues.

V is TRBV3-1 and J is TRBJ2-7; D is perhaps TRBD1 (5 bases). This CDR3 spans 14 amino acids. Germline V lookup: CDR1 LGHDT, CDR2 YNNKEL (reference sequence). V lost 4 bases, J lost 4 bases, and 14 bases lay in between. In DNA form, the CDR3 reads TGTGCCAGCAGCCGACAGATACGTTTTTACGAGCAGTACTTC. This codes for CASSRQIRFYEQYF.

This clonotype has a handful of counts. The V call is TRBV12-3 or TRBV12-4, the J call TRBJ2-6; 10 nucleotides line up with TRBD1. This CDR3 comprises 16 residues. J gave up 8 bases and V 6 bases, and 10 bases lay outside the gene matches. The CDR3 sequence: CASRSGTGDNSNVLTF. In nucleotides, the CDR3 is TGTGCCAGCAGGTCCGGGACAGGGGATAACTCCAACGTCCTGACTTTC.

The chain recombines TRBV20-1 with TRBJ2-2; TRBD2 matches 8 bases. Germline lookup yields CDR1 DFQATT and CDR2 SNEGSKA (reference sequence). Trimming took 1 base from V and 5 from J; bases not matched to a gene: 6. The CDR3 sequence is 15 residues long. This chain's CDR3 is CSARGGGRMTGELFF. CDR3 nucleotide sequence: TGCAGTGCTAGAGGAGGCGGGAGGATGACCGGGGAGCTGTTTTTT.

The chain joins TRBV2 to TRBJ1-1; D ambiguous. The ends were cut back, 7 bases at V and 1 base at J, with 7 bases in the middle. Germline lookup yields CDR1 SNHLY and CDR2 FYNNEI. This CDR3 region has 12 residues. This CDR3 reads CASTAENTEAFF. The CDR3 nucleotides are TGTGCCAGCACGGCGGAGAACACTGAAGCTTTCTTT. Variable domain in full (rest from reference TRBV2 and TRBJ1-1): EPEVTQTPSHQVTQMGQEVILRCVPISNHLYFYWYRQILGQKVEFLVSFYNNEISEKSEIFDDQFSVERPDGSNFTLKIRSTKLEDSAMYFCASTAENTEAFFGQGTRLTVV.

The rearrangement links TRBV30 to TRBJ1-4, with 12 bases aligning to TRBD1. This CDR3 contains 17 residues. V lost 2 bases to trimming and J lost 8 bases; unmatched junction nucleotides: 12. CDR1 is GTSNPN and CDR2 is SVGIG in the germline V gene (reference sequence). CDR3 DNA: TGTGCCTGGAGTATCGGGACAGGGGGCGAACACGGAGAAAAACTGTTTTTT. It encodes CAWSIGTGGEHGEKLFF.

This rearrangement joins TRBV12-3 or TRBV12-4 to TRBJ2-1; D unclear. The CDR3 totals 11 residues. The V end was cut by 6 bases, the J end by 7 bases, with 7 bases between. The CDR3 region has the DNA TGTGCCAGCAGGGCTATTAATGAGCAGTTCTTC. Residues: CASRAINEQFF.

The rearrangement joins TRBV6-5 to TRBJ1-1; TRBD1 aligns across 7 bases. V lost 6 bases and J lost 3; bases outside the gene matches: 4. Per germline, CDR1 MNHEY and CDR2 SVGAGI. The CDR3 runs 13 residues. The CDR3 region has the DNA TGTGCCAGCAGCAACGACAGGGACACTGAAGCTTTCTTT. Its translation: CASSNDRDTEAFF.

This clonotype was recorded a few times. V and J are TRBV7-2 and TRBJ2-1, with D possibly TRBD2 on 6 matching bases. Germline assignment: CDR1 SGHTA and CDR2 FQGNSA. V was pared by 6 bases and J by 1 base, with 7 bases between. The CDR3 totals 13 residues. The CDR3 DNA reads as TGTGCCAGCAGGGGGGGATCCTACAATGAGCAGTTCTTC. Protein: CASRGGSYNEQFF.